Presented here are 9 T cell receptor beta chains from one specimen sequenced in a study of shared clonotypes between healthy human individuals. Sequencing used immunoSEQ multiplex PCR; TCRdb keeps in-frame clones, though not all of them. The table lists 2.3 million or so clones, approximately 95% of them singletons. The sequenced sample consisted of naive CD4+ T cells from PBMCs. The subset here: CD45RA+ positively selected. These receptors were obtained from a man between 18 and 29 years old in good health. Some clones in this sample may be carry-over from other donors' samples.

The count of this clone is one. CDR3 residues: CASSSGLIGYNEQFF. In DNA, the CDR3 is TGTGCCAGCAGCTCGGGACTAATAGGGTACAATGAGCAGTTCTTC. This rearrangement joins TRBV5-4 to TRBJ2-1; 7 bases are a match to TRBD2. V lost 3 bases, J lost 4 bases, and 7 bases stayed unmatched. This CDR3 spans 15 amino acids. Germline V gene sequence: CDR1 SGHNT, CDR2 YYREEE (reference sequence).

This clone appeared a single time. CDR3 region: CASRGAGGLTGELFF. The CDR3 bases are TGTGCCAGCAGAGGAGCGGGAGGTTTGACCGGGGAGCTGTTTTTT. This sequence joins TRBV2 and TRBJ2-2; 9 positions agree with TRBD2. Germline V CDR1 and CDR2: SNHLY, FYNNEI. The CDR3 is 15 residues long. Trimming removed 6 bases from V and 5 bases from J; junction bases left unmatched: 7.

The chain couples TRBV7-6 to TRBJ2-3; TRBD2 agrees at 11 bases. Germline lookup yields CDR1 SGHVS and CDR2 FNYEAQ. The CDR3 runs 16 residues. With 1 base clipped from V and 4 bases from J, the junction kept 4 bases outside the gene matches. The chain's CDR3 is CASSLELAGVSDTQYF. The CDR3, as DNA: TGTGCCAGCAGCTTAGAACTAGCGGGAGTGTCAGATACGCAGTATTTT.

The V call is TRBV28, the J call TRBJ2-1, with TRBD1 identical over 7 bases. The V gene's germline CDR1 is MDHEN and CDR2 SYDVKM. The CDR3 extends over 16 amino acids. Losses at the gene ends were 7 bases for V and 7 bases for J; bases not matched to a gene: 16. For the CDR3, the DNA is TGTGCCAGCACCCCACTAGGCCAAGGGGGCATTAATGAGCAGTTCTTC. Translation gives CASTPLGQGGINEQFF.

The CDR3 loop is CATSRRTSGSYNEQFF. The CDR3 DNA sequence: TGTGCCACCAGCAGAAGAACTAGCGGTTCCTACAATGAGCAGTTCTTC. V usage is TRBV15 and J usage is TRBJ2-1; 8 positions match TRBD2. The CDR3 is 16 amino acids. CDR1 and CDR2 (germline): LNHNV, YYDKDF (reference sequence). The trim removed 2 bases at V and 1 base at J, leaving 4 bases unmatched. Combining the CDR3 with reference TRBV15 and TRBJ2-1 gives the whole variable domain DAMVIQNPRYQVTQFGKPVTLSCSQTLNHNVMYWYQQKSSQAPKLLFHYYDKDFNNEADTPDNFQSRRPNTSFCFLDIRSPGLGDTAMYLCATSRRTSGSYNEQFFGPGTRLTVL.

The chain's CDR3 is CASSPFRGRTNEKLFF. CDR3 coding DNA: TGTGCCAGCTCACCATTCAGGGGGCGGACTAATGAAAAACTGTTTTTT. The chain combines TRBV18 with TRBJ1-4, with 8 nucleotides matching TRBD1. Losses at the gene ends were 2 bases for V and 2 bases for J; bases not matched to a gene: 4. The CDR3 length is 16 residues. The germline CDR1 and CDR2 sequences are KGHSH and LQKENI.

V and J are TRBV6-5 and TRBJ2-3, with D perhaps matching TRBD2 (6 bases). The ends were cut back, 0 bases at V and 3 bases at J, with 13 bases in the middle. Germline V lookup: CDR1 MNHEY, CDR2 SVGAGI. This CDR3 has 16 residues. The CDR3 loop is CASSYSRASVTDTQYF. The CDR3 DNA reads TGTGCCAGCAGTTACTCCAGGGCTAGCGTGACAGATACGCAGTATTTT.

The chain recombines TRBV18 with TRBJ1-1, with TRBD1 as a possible D gene (6 bases). The CDR3 loop spans 16 amino acids. Germline-derived CDR1 and CDR2 are KGHSH and LQKENI. With 6 bases removed from V and 5 bases from J, the gap between germline ends came to 22 bases. The CDR3 loop is CASSPRQSGAETEAFF. In DNA, the CDR3 is TGTGCCAGCTCCCCCCGGCAATCGGGGGCAGAGACTGAAGCTTTCTTT.

The rearrangement uses TRBV5-4 and TRBJ1-6; D perhaps matches TRBD1 (5 bases). The V end lost 6 bases, the J end lost 7 bases, and 11 bases lay between the germline ends. The CDR3 is made up of 13 amino acids. Germline lookup yields CDR1 SGHNT and CDR2 YYREEE (reference sequence). The CDR3 reads CASNRGKNSPLHF. The CDR3, as DNA: TGTGCCAGCAATCGGGGGAAAAATTCACCCCTCCACTTT.